This TCR beta chain came from a study of blood T cells in healthy people across ages. Germline V lookup: CDR1 SGDLS, CDR2 YYNGEE. The length of the CDR3 is 14 residues. V lost 0 bases and J lost 9, with 13 bases in between. This clonotype was seen a handful of times. It was with a sample-barcoded 5' primer and a J-beta primer mix that a second PCR of roughly 6 to 12 cycles was run. The yield of each sample was at least 3 million CDR3-containing paired-end reads. TCRdb re-called the 5' RACE reads with MiXCR, one entry per CDR3 protein. The data hold around 990,000 distinct CDR3 sequences, with 35% to 45% observed a single time.

The source of this sequence is a man younger than 35 in good health. Sequencing used blood. The genes are TRBV9 and TRBJ2-1, with D uncertain. In nucleotides, the CDR3 is TGTGCCAGCAGCGTAGAGTCTTATGGGCCTGAGCAGTTCTTC. This encodes CASSVESYGPEQFF.